Below, one T cell receptor beta chain is given with its context. Its specificity is not known. This sample is drawn from a study of glioma-infiltrating T cells. Whole-study context: Presurgical dexamethasone in glioma patients lasted six or fewer days. The study's findings and limits: Tissue-blood divergence was below expectation in non-neoplastic patients, above in gliomas.

Amplification of TCR alpha and beta CDR3 regions from RNA used iRepertoire nested multiplex PCR. TCRdb reprocessed the multiplex PCR reads via MiXCR and lists one record per CDR3 protein. This sample has roughly 350,000 distinct CDR3 sequences, with roughly two fifths found just once. The germline V gene has CDR1 SGHAT and CDR2 FQNNGV. The ends were cut back, 0 bases at V and 7 bases at J, with 9 bases in the middle. The CDR3 totals 13 residues. The sample taken for sequencing was glioma tissue, nonneoplastic brain tissue, or PBMCs (not recorded which). The receptor comes from a human donor with low-grade glioma or glioblastoma, undergoing nonglioma brain surgery, or in good health (not recorded which). The chain combines TRBV11-2 with TRBJ2-5; D call uncertain. CDR3 in DNA: TGTGCCAGCAGCTTAGAAGGATGGGGGACCCAGTACTTC. Protein sequence: CASSLEGWGTQYF. Full variable domain (remainder filled in from reference TRBV11-2 and TRBJ2-5): EAGVAQSPRYKIIEKRQSVAFWCNPISGHATLYWYQQILGQGPKLLIQFQNNGVVDDSQLPKDRFSAERLKGVDSTLKIQPAKLEDSAVYLCASSLEGWGTQYFGPGTRLLVL.